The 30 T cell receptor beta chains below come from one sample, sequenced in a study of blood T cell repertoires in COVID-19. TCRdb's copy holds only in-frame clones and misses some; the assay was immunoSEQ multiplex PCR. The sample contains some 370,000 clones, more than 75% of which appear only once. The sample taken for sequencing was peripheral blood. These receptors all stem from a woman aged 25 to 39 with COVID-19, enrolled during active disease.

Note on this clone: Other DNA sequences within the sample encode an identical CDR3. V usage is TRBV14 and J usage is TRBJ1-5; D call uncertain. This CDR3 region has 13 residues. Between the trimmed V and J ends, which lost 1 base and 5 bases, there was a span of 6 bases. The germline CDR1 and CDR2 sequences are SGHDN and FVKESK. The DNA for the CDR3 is TGTGCCAGCAGCCAAGGAGGGCATCAGCCCCAGCATTTT. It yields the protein CASSQGGHQPQHF. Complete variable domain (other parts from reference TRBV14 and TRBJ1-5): EAGVTQFPSHSVIEKGQTVTLRCDPISGHDNLYWYRRVMGKEIKFLLHFVKESKQDESGMPNNRFLAERTGGTYSTLKVQPAELEDSGVYFCASSQGGHQPQHFGDGTRLSIL.

The CDR3 coding sequence is TGTGCCAGCAGGCGGGACCAACCCTACGAGCAGTACTTC. This translates into CASRRDQPYEQYF. The chain carries TRBV28 and TRBJ2-7, with D maybe TRBD2 (6 bases). The CDR3 is 13 amino acids. V lost 6 bases and J 2 bases, leaving 11 bases between the germline ends. Germline V gene sequence: CDR1 MDHEN, CDR2 SYDVKM. Full variable domain (outside the CDR3, taken from reference TRBV28 and TRBJ2-7): DVKVTQSSRYLVKRTGEKVFLECVQDMDHENMFWYRQDPGLGLRLIYFSYDVKMKEKGDIPEGYSVSREKKERFSLILESASTNQTSMYLCASRRDQPYEQYFGPGTRLTVT.

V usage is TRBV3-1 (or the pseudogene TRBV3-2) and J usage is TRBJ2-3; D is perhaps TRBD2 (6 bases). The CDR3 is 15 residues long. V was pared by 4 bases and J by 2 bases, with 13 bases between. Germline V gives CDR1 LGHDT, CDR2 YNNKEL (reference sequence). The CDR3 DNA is TGTGCCAGCAGCCTTTCGGGGACTGACACAGATACGCAGTATTTT. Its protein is CASSLSGTDTDTQYF.

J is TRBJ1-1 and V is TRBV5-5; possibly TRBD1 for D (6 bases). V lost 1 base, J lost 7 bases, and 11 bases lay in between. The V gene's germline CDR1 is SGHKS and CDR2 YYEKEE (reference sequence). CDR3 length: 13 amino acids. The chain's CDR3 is CASSLRGADEAFF. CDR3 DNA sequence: TGTGCCAGCAGCTTGCGGGGGGCTGATGAAGCTTTCTTT.

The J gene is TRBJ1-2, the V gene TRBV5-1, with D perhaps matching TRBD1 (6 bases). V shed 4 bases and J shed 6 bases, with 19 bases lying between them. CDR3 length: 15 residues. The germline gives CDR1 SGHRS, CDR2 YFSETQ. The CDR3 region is CASSRGGTQVHGYTF. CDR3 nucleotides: TGCGCCAGCAGCAGGGGGGGCACACAGGTCCATGGCTACACCTTC.

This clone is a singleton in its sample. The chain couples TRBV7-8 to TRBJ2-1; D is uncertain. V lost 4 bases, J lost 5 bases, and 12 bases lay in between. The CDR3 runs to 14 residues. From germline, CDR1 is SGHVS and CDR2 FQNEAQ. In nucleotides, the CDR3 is TGTGCCAGCAGCTGGAGTAGCCGACACAATGAGCAGTTCTTC. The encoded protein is CASSWSSRHNEQFF.

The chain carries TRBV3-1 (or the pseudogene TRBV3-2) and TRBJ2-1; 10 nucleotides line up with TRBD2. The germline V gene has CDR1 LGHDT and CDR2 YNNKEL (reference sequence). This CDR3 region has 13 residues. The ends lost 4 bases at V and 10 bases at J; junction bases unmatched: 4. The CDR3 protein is CASSLLAGREQFF. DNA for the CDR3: TGTGCCAGCAGCCTACTAGCGGGAAGGGAGCAGTTCTTC.

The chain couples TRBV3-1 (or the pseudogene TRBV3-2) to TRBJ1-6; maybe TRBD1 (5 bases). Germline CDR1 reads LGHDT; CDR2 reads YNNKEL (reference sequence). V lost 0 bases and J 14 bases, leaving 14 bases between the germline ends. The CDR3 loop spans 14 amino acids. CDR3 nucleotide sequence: TGTGCCAGCAGCCAAGATGGGGCCGGGGGATCCCTCCACTTT. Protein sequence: CASSQDGAGGSLHF.

CDR3: CASSVNREKQYF. The CDR3 DNA reads as TGTGCCAGCAGTGTAAACAGGGAGAAGCAGTATTTT. The J gene is TRBJ2-3, the V gene TRBV2, with D possibly matching TRBD1 (6 bases). V dropped 4 bases and J dropped 11 bases, with 13 bases sitting between them. CDR1 is SNHLY, CDR2 FYNNEI, per germline. CDR3 length equals 12 residues. Drawing the rest from reference TRBV2 and TRBJ2-3, the complete variable domain is EPEVTQTPSHQVTQMGQEVILRCVPISNHLYFYWYRQILGQKVEFLVSFYNNEISEKSEIFDDQFSVERPDGSNFTLKIRSTKLEDSAMYFCASSVNREKQYFGPGTRLTVL.

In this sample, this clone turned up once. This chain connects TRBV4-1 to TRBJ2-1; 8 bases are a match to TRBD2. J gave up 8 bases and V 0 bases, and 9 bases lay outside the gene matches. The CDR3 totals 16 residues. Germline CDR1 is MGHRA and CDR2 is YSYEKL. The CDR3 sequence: CASSQDRREGLYEQFF. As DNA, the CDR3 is TGCGCCAGCAGCCAAGATAGACGGGAGGGCCTATATGAGCAGTTCTTC.

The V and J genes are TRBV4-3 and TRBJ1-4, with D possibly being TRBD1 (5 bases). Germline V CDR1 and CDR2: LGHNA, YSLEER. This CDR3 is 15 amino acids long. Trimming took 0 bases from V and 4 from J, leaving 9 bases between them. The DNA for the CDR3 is TGCGCCAGCAGCCAAGATGGGGGGTTTAATGAAAAACTGTTTTTT. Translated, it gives CASSQDGGFNEKLFF.

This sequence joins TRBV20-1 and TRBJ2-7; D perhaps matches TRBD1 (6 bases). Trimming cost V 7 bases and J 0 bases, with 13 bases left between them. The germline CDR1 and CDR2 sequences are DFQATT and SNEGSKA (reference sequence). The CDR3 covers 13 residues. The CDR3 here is CSGSEQGSYEQYF. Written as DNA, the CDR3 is TGCAGTGGTAGTGAACAGGGCTCCTACGAGCAGTACTTC.

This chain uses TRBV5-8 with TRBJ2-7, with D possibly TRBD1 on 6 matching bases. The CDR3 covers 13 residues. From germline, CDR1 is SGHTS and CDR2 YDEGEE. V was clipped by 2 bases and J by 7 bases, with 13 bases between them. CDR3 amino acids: CASSFTGNGEQYF. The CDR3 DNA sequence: TGTGCCAGCAGCTTCACAGGGAACGGGGAGCAGTACTTC.

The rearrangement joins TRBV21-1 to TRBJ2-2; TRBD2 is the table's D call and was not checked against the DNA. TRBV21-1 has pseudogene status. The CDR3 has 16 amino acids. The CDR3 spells CASSKRDGKVTGELFF. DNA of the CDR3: TGTGCCAGCAGCAAACGAGACGGGAAGGTCACCGGGGAGCTGTTTTTT.

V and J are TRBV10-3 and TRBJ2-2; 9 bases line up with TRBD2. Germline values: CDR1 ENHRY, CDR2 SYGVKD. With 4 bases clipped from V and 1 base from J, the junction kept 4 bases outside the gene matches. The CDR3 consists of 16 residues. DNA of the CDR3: TGTGCCATCAGTGGGGGGACTAGCCTGAACACCGGGGAGCTGTTTTTT. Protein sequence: CAISGGTSLNTGELFF.

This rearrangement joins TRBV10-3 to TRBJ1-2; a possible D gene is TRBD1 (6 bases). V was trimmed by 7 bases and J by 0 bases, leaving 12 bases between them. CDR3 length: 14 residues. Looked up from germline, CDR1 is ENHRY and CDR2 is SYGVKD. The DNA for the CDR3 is TGTGCCATCACCCGGGACATAACTAACTATGGCTACACCTTC. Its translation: CAITRDITNYGYTF.

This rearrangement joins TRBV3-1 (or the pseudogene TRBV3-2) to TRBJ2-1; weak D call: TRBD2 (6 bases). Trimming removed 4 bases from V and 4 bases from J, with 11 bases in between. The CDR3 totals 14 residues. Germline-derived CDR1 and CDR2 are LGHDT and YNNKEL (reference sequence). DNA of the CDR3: TGTGCCAGCAGCCCCCTGACTAGATACAATGAGCAGTTCTTC. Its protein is CASSPLTRYNEQFF.

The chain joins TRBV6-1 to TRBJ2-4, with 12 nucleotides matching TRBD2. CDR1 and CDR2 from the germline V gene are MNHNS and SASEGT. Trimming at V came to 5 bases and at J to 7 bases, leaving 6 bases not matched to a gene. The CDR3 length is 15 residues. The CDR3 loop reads CASSTWTSGTNIQYF. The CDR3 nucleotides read TGTGCCAGCAGTACCTGGACTAGCGGGACCAACATTCAGTACTTC.

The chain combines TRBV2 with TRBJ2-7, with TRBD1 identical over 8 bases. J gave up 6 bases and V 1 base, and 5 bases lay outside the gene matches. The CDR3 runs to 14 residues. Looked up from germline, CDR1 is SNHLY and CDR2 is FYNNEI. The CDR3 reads CASSEGTGLGEQYF. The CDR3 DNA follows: TGTGCCAGCAGTGAAGGGACAGGGCTGGGCGAGCAGTACTTC.

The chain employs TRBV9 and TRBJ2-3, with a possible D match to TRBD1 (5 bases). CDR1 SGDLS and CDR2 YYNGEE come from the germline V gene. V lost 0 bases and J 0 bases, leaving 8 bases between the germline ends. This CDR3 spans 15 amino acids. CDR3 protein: CASSVDRISTDTQYF. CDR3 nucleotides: TGTGCCAGCAGCGTAGACAGGATTAGCACAGATACGCAGTATTTT. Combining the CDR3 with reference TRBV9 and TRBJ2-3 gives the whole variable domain DSGVTQTPKHLITATGQRVTLRCSPRSGDLSVYWYQQSLDQGLQFLIQYYNGEERAKGNILERFSAQQFPDLHSELNLSSLELGDSALYFCASSVDRISTDTQYFGPGTRLTVL.

The DNA of the CDR3 is TGTGCCACCTCGTATTATGAGCAGTTCTTC. Protein: CATSYYEQFF. The chain has TRBV28 and TRBJ2-1; D not resolved. The CDR3 has 10 amino acids. CDR1 is MDHEN and CDR2 is SYDVKM in the germline V gene. The ends were cut back, 10 bases at V and 8 bases at J, with 9 bases in the middle. The whole variable domain, filled in from reference TRBV28 and TRBJ2-1, reads DVKVTQSSRYLVKRTGEKVFLECVQDMDHENMFWYRQDPGLGLRLIYFSYDVKMKEKGDIPEGYSVSREKKERFSLILESASTNQTSMYLCATSYYEQFFGPGTRLTVL.

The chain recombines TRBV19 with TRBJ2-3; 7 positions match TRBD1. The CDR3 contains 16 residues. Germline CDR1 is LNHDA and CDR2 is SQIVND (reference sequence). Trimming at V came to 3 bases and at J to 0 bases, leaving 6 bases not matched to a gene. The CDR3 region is CASSMRQGKSTDTQYF. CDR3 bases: TGTGCCAGTAGTATGCGACAGGGAAAAAGCACAGATACGCAGTATTTT.

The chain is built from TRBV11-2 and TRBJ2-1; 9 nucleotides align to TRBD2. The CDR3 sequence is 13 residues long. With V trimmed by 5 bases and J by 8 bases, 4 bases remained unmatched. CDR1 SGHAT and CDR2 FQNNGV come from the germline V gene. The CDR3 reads CASSLRLADEQFF. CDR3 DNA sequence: TGTGCCAGCAGCCTCAGACTAGCGGATGAGCAGTTCTTC.

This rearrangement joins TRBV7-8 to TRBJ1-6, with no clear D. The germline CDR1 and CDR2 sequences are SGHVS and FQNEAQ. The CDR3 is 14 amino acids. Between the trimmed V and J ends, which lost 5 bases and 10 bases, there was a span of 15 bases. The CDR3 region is CASSHGEGVSPLHF. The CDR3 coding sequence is TGTGCCAGCAGCCATGGGGAGGGCGTCTCACCCCTCCACTTT.

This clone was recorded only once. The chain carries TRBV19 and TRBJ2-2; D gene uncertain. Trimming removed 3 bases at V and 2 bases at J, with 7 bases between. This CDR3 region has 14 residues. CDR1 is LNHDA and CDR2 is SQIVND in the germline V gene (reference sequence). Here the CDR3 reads CASSMRSNTGELFF. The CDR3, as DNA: TGTGCCAGTAGTATGCGGAGTAACACCGGGGAGCTGTTTTTT.

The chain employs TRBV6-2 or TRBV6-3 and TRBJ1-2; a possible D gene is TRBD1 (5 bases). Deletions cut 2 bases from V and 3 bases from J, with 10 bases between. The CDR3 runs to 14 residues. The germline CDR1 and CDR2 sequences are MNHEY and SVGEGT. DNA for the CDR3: TGTGCCAGCAGTTACCGGACACTGGACTATGGCTACACCTTC. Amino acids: CASSYRTLDYGYTF.

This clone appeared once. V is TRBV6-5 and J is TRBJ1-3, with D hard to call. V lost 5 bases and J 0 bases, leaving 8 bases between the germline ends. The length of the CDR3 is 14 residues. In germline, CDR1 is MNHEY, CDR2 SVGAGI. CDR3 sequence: CASSQVISGNTIYF. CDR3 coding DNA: TGTGCCAGCAGTCAGGTTATCTCTGGAAACACCATATATTTT.

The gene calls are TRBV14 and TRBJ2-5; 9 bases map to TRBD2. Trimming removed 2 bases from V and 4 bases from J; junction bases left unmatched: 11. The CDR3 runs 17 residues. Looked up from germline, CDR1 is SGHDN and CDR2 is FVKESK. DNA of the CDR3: TGTGCCAGCAGCCAAATTCCCCTCCCAGCGGGAGGAGAGACCCAGTACTTC. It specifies CASSQIPLPAGGETQYF.

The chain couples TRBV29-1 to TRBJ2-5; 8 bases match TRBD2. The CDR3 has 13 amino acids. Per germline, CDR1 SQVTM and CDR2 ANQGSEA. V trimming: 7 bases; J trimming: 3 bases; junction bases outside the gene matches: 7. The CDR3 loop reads CSAGGGPKETQYF. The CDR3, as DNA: TGCAGCGCGGGGGGGGGTCCCAAAGAGACCCAGTACTTC.

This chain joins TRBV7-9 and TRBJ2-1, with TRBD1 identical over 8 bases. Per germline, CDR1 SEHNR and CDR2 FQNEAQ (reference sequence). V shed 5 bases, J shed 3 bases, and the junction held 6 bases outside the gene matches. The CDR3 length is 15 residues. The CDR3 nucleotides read TGTGCCAGCAGCCTCGGACAGGGTAACTACAATGAGCAGTTCTTC. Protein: CASSLGQGNYNEQFF.